These 8 T cell receptor beta chains were all obtained from the same sample, sequenced in a study of CD8+CD57+ T cells in acquired aplastic anemia. For CDR3 and TCR beta VDJ profiling, genomic DNA was the template used. TCRdb analysed the reads with MiXCR anew, one entry per CDR3 protein. The data hold roughly 130,000 distinct CDR3 sequences, with around 46% observed a single time. The sequenced sample was sorted CD4+, CD8+, or CD8+CD57+ T cells (not recorded which) from PBMCs. These receptors were taken from a human donor in good health, serving as a control.

The rearrangement joins TRBV12-3 or TRBV12-4 to TRBJ1-2, with D uncertain. Trimming stripped 4 bases from V and 3 bases from J, with 9 bases between. The CDR3 runs 13 residues. CDR3 amino acids: CASSSDVYYGYTF. The CDR3 nucleotides read TGTGCCAGCAGTTCCGACGTATACTATGGCTACACCTTC.

The DNA for the CDR3 is TGCAGTGCTAGAGATGCCTGGACAGGGGGCAATGAGCAGTTCTTC. Its protein product is CSARDAWTGGNEQFF. The J gene is TRBJ2-1, the V gene TRBV20-1; TRBD1 matches at 10 bases. Trimming took 0 bases from V and 6 from J; bases not matched to a gene: 5. This CDR3 has 15 residues. The germline V gene has CDR1 DFQATT and CDR2 SNEGSKA (reference sequence).

There are a few counts of this clonotype. The CDR3 region has the DNA TGTGCCACGACAGGGGGCAGGACAGATACGCAGTATTTT. Translating it yields CATTGGRTDTQYF. The V gene is TRBV2, the J gene TRBJ2-3; 10 nucleotides line up with TRBD1. CDR3 length equals 13 residues. Germline V CDR1 and CDR2: SNHLY, FYNNEI. V lost 10 bases to trimming and J lost 3 bases; unmatched junction nucleotides: 4.

V usage is TRBV29-1 and J usage is TRBJ2-6; D is unclear. CDR3 size: 12 residues. V was trimmed by 4 bases and J by 0 bases, leaving 1 base between them. CDR1 SQVTM and CDR2 ANQGSEA come from the germline V gene. The DNA of the CDR3 is TGCAGCGTTGTCTCTGGGGCCAACGTCCTGACTTTC. Translating gives CSVVSGANVLTF.

The chain has TRBV2 and TRBJ1-6; no clear D gene. Germline V gene lookup returns CDR1 SNHLY and CDR2 FYNNEI. The CDR3 covers 13 residues. The germline V and J ends were trimmed by 6 bases and 5 bases, with 8 bases remaining between them. CDR3 DNA sequence: TGTGCCAGCAGCTTAGGTAATAATTCACCCCTCCACTTT. Translated, it gives CASSLGNNSPLHF.

This clonotype has at least ten counts. The rearrangement joins TRBV11-2 to TRBJ2-2; 7 nucleotides agree with TRBD1. V lost 1 base to trimming and J lost 2 bases; unmatched junction nucleotides: 4. This CDR3 has 16 amino acids. CDR1 and CDR2 (germline): SGHAT, FQNNGV. The CDR3 protein is CASSLGGGRNTGELFF. The CDR3 DNA sequence: TGTGCCAGCAGCTTAGGAGGGGGCCGTAACACCGGGGAGCTGTTTTTT. The entire variable domain, with the rest obtained from reference TRBV11-2 and TRBJ2-2, is as follows: EAGVAQSPRYKIIEKRQSVAFWCNPISGHATLYWYQQILGQGPKLLIQFQNNGVVDDSQLPKDRFSAERLKGVDSTLKIQPAKLEDSAVYLCASSLGGGRNTGELFFGEGSRLTVL.

The gene calls are TRBV19 and TRBJ1-1, with D perhaps TRBD1 (6 bases). This CDR3 contains 14 residues. V lost 6 bases to trimming and J lost 0 bases, with 11 bases between them. In germline, CDR1 is LNHDA, CDR2 SQIVND (reference sequence). The CDR3 DNA reads as TGTGCCAGTAGCTACCGGGACATGAACACTGAAGCTTTCTTT. It specifies CASSYRDMNTEAFF.

The gene calls are TRBV10-3 and TRBJ2-7; 8 nucleotides match TRBD2. Germline CDR1 and CDR2: ENHRY and SYGVKD. V shed 5 bases and J 4 bases; nucleotides not matched to a gene: 4. CDR3 length: 13 amino acids. CDR3 coding DNA: TGTGCCATCAGTAGAAGCGGGGGATACGAGCAGTACTTC. Translation gives CAISRSGGYEQYF.